The 22 T cell receptor beta chains reported below all come from one sample, sequenced in a study of T-cell memory formation after mild COVID-19. Each CDR3 protein gets one entry after TCRdb re-called the 5' RACE reads with MiXCR. The data contain 550,000 to 700,000 distinct CDR3 sequences, 15% to 20% of them seen just once; the ten biggest clones take up approximately 12%. The sequenced material came from PBMCs or a T cell subset sorted from them (not recorded which). The receptors shown here come from an adult woman who had mild COVID-19 (a few samples of this study predate the infection). Cell type and time point are not known.

The chain combines TRBV10-3 with TRBJ2-1; TRBD2 matches at 13 bases. The CDR3 length is 16 residues. V was clipped by 7 bases and J by 5 bases; unmatched bases: 8. Germline V gene data show CDR1 as ENHRY and CDR2 as SYGVKD. In DNA, the CDR3 is TGTGCCATCAAAGGGACTAGCGGGAAACTTGACAATGAGCAGTTCTTC. Amino acids: CAIKGTSGKLDNEQFF.

J is TRBJ2-1 and V is TRBV4-1, with TRBD1 matching over 9 bases. This CDR3 contains 17 residues. The junction had 13 bases not matched to a gene; V was cut back by 3 bases and J by 7 bases. Germline V gene sequence: CDR1 MGHRA, CDR2 YSYEKL. CDR3 in DNA: TGCGCCAGCAGCCAGCGAAACACAGGGGGCGTTATTAATGAGCAGTTCTTC. This codes for CASSQRNTGGVINEQFF.

The rearrangement joins TRBV10-3 to TRBJ1-2, with a weak D call TRBD1 (5 bases). Germline V CDR1 and CDR2: ENHRY, SYGVKD. This CDR3 has 15 residues. V lost 4 bases and J lost 5, with 17 bases in between. CDR3 in DNA: TGTGCCATCAGTGCCAGTGGGGGTGGAGGATATGGCTACACCTTC. It codes for CAISASGGGGYGYTF.

The V call is TRBV4-3, the J call TRBJ2-1; 11 bases match TRBD1. The CDR3 has 18 residues. Germline loops: CDR1 LGHNA, CDR2 YSLEER. V shed 1 base, J shed 1 base, and the junction held 6 bases outside the gene matches. CDR3 bases: TGCGCCAGCAGCCAAGGAGCCGGGACAGGGGGGTCCTACAATGAGCAGTTCTTC. It is translated as CASSQGAGTGGSYNEQFF.

The table lists this clonotype with many counts. The rearrangement links TRBV19 to TRBJ2-7, with D hard to call. V lost 8 bases, J lost 1 base, and 12 bases lay in between. CDR1 LNHDA and CDR2 SQIVND come from the germline V gene (reference sequence). The CDR3 has 13 residues. CDR3 in amino acids: CASQSPGSYEQYF. The CDR3 nucleotides read TGTGCCAGTCAGTCGCCAGGTTCCTACGAGCAGTACTTC.

This clonotype occurred a few times. This CDR3 reads CASSEPSTSSSYNEQFF. In DNA, the CDR3 is TGTGCCAGCAGTGAACCCTCGACCAGCAGCTCCTACAATGAGCAGTTCTTC. The chain combines TRBV25-1 with TRBJ2-1; D is unclear. Trimming took off 2 bases at V and 0 bases at J, with 14 bases between the two ends. This CDR3 has 17 amino acids. Germline-derived CDR1 and CDR2 are MGHDK and SYGVNS.

The chain uses TRBV4-1 and TRBJ1-2; 8 nucleotides match TRBD1. Germline CDR1 MGHRA, CDR2 YSYEKL. The junction had 10 bases not matched to a gene; V was cut back by 0 bases and J by 4 bases. The CDR3 covers 17 residues. CDR3 bases: TGCGCCAGCAGCCAAGATAAATGGGACAGGCCACTCTATGGCTACACCTTC. It encodes CASSQDKWDRPLYGYTF.

The sample holds a few counts of this clonotype. The rearrangement links TRBV7-2 to TRBJ2-7; no firm D call. V was trimmed by 4 bases and J by 0 bases, leaving 4 bases between them. Germline V gene data show CDR1 as SGHTA and CDR2 as FQGNSA. This CDR3 spans 12 amino acids. This chain's CDR3 is CASSSASYEQYF. The CDR3 coding sequence is TGTGCCAGCAGCTCGGCCTCCTACGAGCAGTACTTC.

There are a few counts of this clonotype. The genes are TRBV4-2 and TRBJ2-7; 11 bases are shared with TRBD2. The CDR3 contains 15 residues. The J segment lost 7 bases and the V segment lost 1 base, leaving 6 bases of the junction unmatched. The V gene's germline CDR1 is LGHNA and CDR2 YNFKEQ. CDR3 loop: CASSQVAGGPGEQYF. The CDR3 DNA follows: TGTGCCAGCAGCCAAGTAGCGGGAGGGCCGGGTGAGCAGTACTTC.

The CDR3 loop is CASSQPRPGTGGGTDTQYF. CDR3 bases: TGCGCCAGCAGCCAACCACGTCCCGGGACAGGGGGCGGCACAGATACGCAGTATTTT. J is TRBJ2-3 and V is TRBV5-1; 12 bases fit TRBD1. J lost 1 base, V lost 4 bases, and 13 bases had no gene match. There are 19 residues in the CDR3. The germline V gene encodes CDR1 SGHRS and CDR2 YFSETQ. Supplemented by reference TRBV5-1 and TRBJ2-3, the full variable domain reads KAGVTQTPRYLIKTRGQQVTLSCSPISGHRSVSWYQQTPGQGLQFLFEYFSETQRNKGNFPGRFSGRQFSNSRSEMNVSTLELGDSALYLCASSQPRPGTGGGTDTQYFGPGTRLTVL.

This clonotype was seen a handful of times. J is TRBJ2-1 and V is TRBV15; possible D gene TRBD2, 5 bases. V was shortened by 0 bases and J by 6 bases, with 18 bases between the two germline ends. CDR1 LNHNV and CDR2 YYDKDF come from the germline V gene (reference sequence). The CDR3 is 17 residues long. CDR3 DNA sequence: TGTGCCACCAGCAGAGAACCAGGACGGAGGTATAGCAATGAGCAGTTCTTC. Translation: CATSREPGRRYSNEQFF.

V gene TRBV3-1 combines with J gene TRBJ2-5; D remains ambiguous. V gave up 0 bases and J gave up 7 bases, with 9 bases separating them. There are 13 residues in the CDR3. Germline CDR1 LGHDT, CDR2 YNNKEL (reference sequence). The CDR3 region is CASSQEGFGTQYF. CDR3 DNA: TGTGCCAGCAGCCAAGAGGGGTTTGGGACCCAGTACTTC.

This clonotype was seen a few times. The chain employs TRBV5-1 and TRBJ2-7, with unresolved D. This CDR3 spans 14 amino acids. Germline values: CDR1 SGHRS, CDR2 YFSETQ. V lost 0 bases to trimming and J lost 4 bases, with 11 bases between them. CDR3 sequence: CASSLEGIGYEQYF. CDR3 coding DNA: TGCGCCAGCAGCTTGGAAGGGATCGGGTACGAGCAGTACTTC.

This clonotype was found a few times. The J gene is TRBJ2-5, the V gene TRBV3-1; no firm D call. Per the germline V gene, CDR1 is LGHDT and CDR2 is YNNKEL (reference sequence). Deletions cut 1 base from V and 5 bases from J, with 14 bases between. The CDR3 is 15 residues long. CDR3: CASSQAATLRETQYF. The DNA of the CDR3 is TGTGCCAGCAGCCAAGCGGCAACTCTTCGGGAGACCCAGTACTTC.

The rearrangement links TRBV20-1 to TRBJ2-7, with 7 bases that match TRBD2. J gave up 0 bases and V 3 bases, and 5 bases lay outside the gene matches. The CDR3 loop spans 14 amino acids. CDR1 is DFQATT and CDR2 is SNEGSKA in the germline V gene (reference sequence). The CDR3, as DNA: TGCAGTGCTAGGTCGAGCGGGGACTCCTACGAGCAGTACTTC. Translation gives CSARSSGDSYEQYF.

This clonotype was picked up a small number of times. The CDR3 nucleotides are TGTGCCAGCAGCTTTGGCCCCGGGGCCTCCAATCAGCCCCAGCATTTT. Its translation: CASSFGPGASNQPQHF. V and J are TRBV7-8 and TRBJ1-5, with D possibly being TRBD1 (5 bases). The CDR3 spans 16 residues. Germline loops: CDR1 SGHVS, CDR2 FQNEAQ. V was cut by 3 bases and J by 3 bases, with 15 bases left in between.

This clonotype was counted many times. This chain links TRBV10-3 with TRBJ1-5; D is unresolved. Germline V lookup: CDR1 ENHRY, CDR2 SYGVKD. The CDR3 totals 14 residues. Trimming took off 3 bases at V and 3 bases at J, with 9 bases between the two ends. This CDR3 reads CAISDTGNNQPQHF. In DNA, the CDR3 is TGTGCCATCAGTGACACCGGGAACAATCAGCCCCAGCATTTT.

The V and J genes are TRBV9 and TRBJ2-7; D may be TRBD2 (5 bases). The V gene lost 3 bases and the J gene lost 2 bases, with 12 bases spanning the gap. The germline gives CDR1 SGDLS, CDR2 YYNGEE. The CDR3 runs to 14 residues. The CDR3 protein is CASSGGPTTYEQYF. The CDR3 nucleotides are TGTGCCAGCAGCGGAGGGCCAACCACCTACGAGCAGTACTTC.

V gene TRBV19 combines with J gene TRBJ1-5; D gene unclear. The length of the CDR3 is 13 residues. The V gene's germline CDR1 is LNHDA and CDR2 SQIVND (reference sequence). The germline V and J ends were trimmed by 5 bases and 7 bases, with 12 bases remaining between them. This chain's CDR3 is CASSSAIVQPQHF. For the CDR3, the DNA is TGTGCCAGTAGTTCGGCGATAGTGCAGCCCCAGCATTTT.

This clonotype was counted only a few times. The V call is TRBV25-1, the J call TRBJ1-2, with D possibly matching TRBD1 (5 bases). From germline, CDR1 is MGHDK and CDR2 SYGVNS. The CDR3 runs to 12 residues. V lost 4 bases, J lost 3 bases, and 6 bases lay in between. The CDR3: CASSGGHYGYTF. Written as DNA, the CDR3 is TGTGCCAGCAGTGGGGGACACTATGGCTACACCTTC.

This clonotype showed up just a few times. The rearrangement uses TRBV3-1 and TRBJ1-2, with 9 positions matching TRBD1. This CDR3 region has 14 residues. The trim removed 1 base at V and 8 bases at J, leaving 5 bases unmatched. Germline V gene data show CDR1 as LGHDT and CDR2 as YNNKEL (reference sequence). CDR3 sequence reads: CASSQGGQGYGYTF. For the CDR3, the DNA is TGTGCCAGCAGCCAAGGGGGACAGGGCTACGGCTACACCTTC.

This clonotype appeared a few times. The chain employs TRBV7-6 and TRBJ2-1; no definite D call. The germline CDR1 and CDR2 sequences are SGHVS and FNYEAQ. V lost 5 bases and J 10 bases, leaving 15 bases between the germline ends. CDR3 length equals 13 residues. The CDR3 loop reads CASSNDPHWEQFF. The CDR3 DNA reads TGTGCCAGCAGCAATGATCCCCACTGGGAGCAGTTCTTC.